A selection of T cell receptor beta chains follows, all from one sample in a study of tumor-infiltrating lymphocytes in primary liver carcinoma. TCRdb reprocessed the multiplex PCR reads with MiXCR, giving one entry per CDR3 protein. Seen here are a few hundred thousand distinct CDR3 sequences, roughly 60% observed once, and the top ten hold 17%. The specimen sequenced was peripheral blood. Source of these receptors: a woman in her twenties or thirties with primary liver carcinoma and hepatitis B virus infection. CDR3s include the opening cysteine and the closing phenylalanine or tryptophan. The D gene is left open where the match is weak. Some rows have no size entry. The others give once, few or many, or a class for an expanded clone.

abundance	v_gene	j_gene	d_gene	CDR3aa	CDR3nt
many	TRBV11-2	TRBJ1-3	-	CASSLAGISGNTIYF	TGTGCCAGCAGCTTAGCCGGGATCTCTGGAAACACCATATATTTT
many	TRBV12-3/TRBV12-4	TRBJ2-1	-	CASSLRSLAHEQFF	TGTGCCAGCAGTTTACGAAGTCTGGCGCATGAGCAGTTCTTC
-	TRBV11-2	TRBJ2-3	-	CARSLGADTQYF	TGTGCCAGAAGTTTAGGGGCAGATACGCAGTATTTT
once	TRBV28	TRBJ2-2	-	CASSLTGRAGELFF	TGTGCCAGCAGTTTGACAGGGAGGGCCGGGGAGCTGTTTTTT
many	TRBV6-5	TRBJ2-5	TRBD1	CASSRDRGGQETQYF	TGTGCCAGCAGCCGAGACAGGGGGGGTCAGGAGACCCAGTACTTC
many	TRBV6-5	TRBJ2-7	-	CASSYSTGRAYEQYF	TGTGCCAGCAGTTACTCTACGGGACGGGCCTACGAGCAGTACTTC
few	TRBV28	TRBJ2-7	-	CASSPSSTRSYEQYF	TGTGCCAGCAGCCCTTCCTCTACTCGATCCTACGAGCAGTACTTC
-	TRBV5-6	TRBJ1-1	TRBD1	CASSFIPGQANTEAFF	TGTGCCAGCAGCTTTATTCCGGGACAGGCTAACACAGAAGCTTTCTTT
-	TRBV6-1	TRBJ2-7	TRBD1	CASTEDRRTEQYF	TGTGCCAGCACCGAGGACAGGAGAACCGAGCAGTACTTC
-	TRBV5-1	TRBJ1-3	-	CASSNAGTYGITIYF	TGCGCCAGCAGCAATGCCGGGACCTACGGAATCACCATATATTTT
-	TRBV4-1	TRBJ2-2	TRBD1	CASNQRDRGFTGELFF	TGCGCCAGCAACCAACGGGACAGGGGGTTCACCGGGGAGCTGTTTTTT
once	TRBV12-3/TRBV12-4	TRBJ2-3	-	CASSLLGARWGTDTQYF	TGTGCCAGCAGTCTTCTGGGGGCGCGGTGGGGCACAGATACGCAGTATTTT
-	TRBV28	TRBJ1-6	-	CTSTDTRSPLHF	TGTACCAGCACCGATACACGATCACCCCTCCACTTT
-	TRBV28	TRBJ1-5	-	CASSLQFNQPQHF	TGTGCCAGCAGTTTACAGTTCAATCAGCCCCAGCATTTT
-	TRBV12-5	TRBJ1-5	TRBD1	CASGTLQGALVPGQPQHF	TGTGCTAGTGGTACCCTACAGGGGGCGTTAGTACCAGGTCAGCCCCAGCATTTT
-	TRBV12-3/TRBV12-4	TRBJ2-7	TRBD2	CDSSQAGVSYEYYF	TGTGACAGCAGTCAGGCGGGAGTAAGCTACGAGTACTACTTC
many	TRBV30	TRBJ2-3	TRBD1	CAWSDRVWADTQYF	TGTGCCTGGAGCGACAGGGTGTGGGCAGATACGCAGTATTTT
-	TRBV11-2	TRBJ1-1	-	CASSSHPETEAFF	TGTGCCAGTAGTTCACACCCGGAGACTGAAGCTTTCTTT
-	TRBV24-1	TRBJ2-1	-	CATSDTGQTGEQFF	TGTGCCACCAGTGATACTGGACAGACTGGGGAGCAGTTCTTC
few	TRBV6-6	TRBJ1-4	TRBD1	CASSYGGQGNEKLFF	TGTGCCAGCAGTTACGGGGGACAGGGTAACGAAAAACTGTTTTTT
-	TRBV5-4	TRBJ2-2	-	CASSFRPGNTGELFF	TGTGCCAGCAGCTTCCGTCCTGGGAACACCGGGGAGCTGTTTTTT
once	TRBV5-1	TRBJ2-5	-	CASSWDTVKETQYF	TGCGCCAGTAGTTGGGACACGGTAAAAGAGACCCAGTACTTC
few	TRBV7-9	TRBJ2-3	-	CASDKRDTDTQYF	TGTGCCAGTGATAAACGGGACACAGATACGCAGTATTTT
few	TRBV12-3/TRBV12-4	TRBJ2-7	-	CASSLGQVGYEQYF	TGTGCCAGCAGTCTTGGTCAGGTGGGTTACGAGCAGTACTTC
-	TRBV6-6	TRBJ2-7	-	CASTTPGADGYEQYF	TGTGCCAGCACCACCCCGGGCGCTGACGGCTACGAGCAGTACTTC
-	TRBV6-5	TRBJ1-2	-	CACSPGGGVNYGYTF	TGTGCCTGCAGCCCCGGGGGGGGCGTTAACTACGGCTACACCTTC
-	TRBV4-2	TRBJ1-4	-	CTCSQVSGSEKLFF	TGTACCTGCAGCCAAGTTTCCGGGTCTGAAAAACTGTTTTTT
few	TRBV6-5	TRBJ2-1	TRBD2	CASRQSLAGDGNEQFF	TGTGCCAGCCGGCAATCATTAGCGGGAGATGGGAATGAGCAGTTCTTC
once	TRBV7-3	TRBJ1-1	TRBD1	CASSLGGGGRAEAFF	TGTGCCAGCAGCTTAGGAGGAGGGGGCCGGGCTGAAGCTTTCTTT
-	TRBV11-2	TRBJ2-5	TRBD2	CASRRLGGADQETQHF	TGTGCCAGCAGACGACTCGGGGGGGCAGACCAAGAGACCCAGCACTTC
-	TRBV5-4	TRBJ2-1	TRBD2	CASSSGSGHSYNEQFF	TGTGCCAGCAGCTCCGGTAGCGGGCACTCCTACAATGAGCAGTTCTTC
many	TRBV6-6	TRBJ1-5	-	CASSSPSPPARPQHF	TGTGCCAGCAGCTCTCCCTCGCCCCCTGCTCGGCCCCAGCATTTT
-	TRBV4-3	TRBJ2-1	-	CAGSQDARPLSYNEQFF	TGCGCCGGCAGCCAAGACGCTAGACCCCTCTCCTACAATGAGCAGTTCTTC
-	TRBV11-2	TRBJ1-1	-	CASNSEGGYATEALF	TGTGCCAGCAACTCCGAAGGGGGTTATGCCACTGAAGCTCTCTTT
many	TRBV5-6	TRBJ2-7	TRBD1	CASSLLQGVYEQYF	TGTGCCAGCAGCTTGTTACAGGGGGTGTACGAGCAGTACTTC
-	TRBV21-1	TRBJ2-3	-	CASRVTTDAQYF	TGTGCCAGCAGAGTCACCACAGATGCGCAGTATTTT
-	TRBV5-6	TRBJ2-5	-	CASSFDRRETQYF	TGTGCCAGCAGCTTCGACAGGCGTGAGACCCAGTACTTC
-	TRBV6-5	TRBJ2-7	-	CASSYSGGYELYF	TGTGCCAGCAGTTACTCGGGGGGTTACGAGCTGTACTTC
many	TRBV5-4	TRBJ1-2	-	CASSFPGVDYGYTF	TGTGCCAGCAGCTTCCCAGGGGTTGACTATGGCTACACCTTC
-	TRBV19	TRBJ2-3	-	CASWDLGQTDTQYF	TGTGCCTCGTGGGACTTAGGCCAAACAGATACGCAGTATTTT
-	TRBV20-1	TRBJ1-1	-	CSAYDSFTEAFF	TGCAGTGCTTACGACAGTTTCACTGAAGCTTTCTTT
few	TRBV12-5	TRBJ2-7	-	CASVGWTYEQYF	TGTGCTAGTGTAGGCTGGACCTACGAGCAGTACTTC
-	TRBV7-9	TRBJ1-3	-	CASSWDFGGNTIYF	TGTGCCAGCAGTTGGGACTTTGGTGGAAACACCATATATTTT
-	TRBV4-1	TRBJ1-1	-	CASSQLIGRRSTEAFF	TGCGCCAGCAGCCAATTGATTGGGAGGAGGAGCACTGAAGCTTTCTTT
many	TRBV6-5	TRBJ2-7	-	CAAGQGGSYEQYF	TGTGCCGCGGGGCAGGGCGGATCCTACGAGCAGTACTTC
-	TRBV4-3	TRBJ1-3	TRBD1	CASSQQQGNGNTIYF	TGCGCCAGCAGCCAACAACAGGGGAATGGAAACACCATATATTTT
-	TRBV6-6	TRBJ1-5	-	CASSYRDRPQHF	TGTGCCAGCAGTTACAGGGATCGGCCCCAGCATTTT
-	TRBV5-5	TRBJ2-1	-	CASSLAGHSYNEQFF	TGTGCCAGCAGCTTGGCAGGGCATTCCTACAATGAGCAGTTCTTC
many	TRBV11-1	TRBJ2-7	TRBD2	CASSIAAGGLSGEQYF	TGTGCCAGCAGTATAGCGGCGGGAGGCCTTTCGGGCGAGCAGTACTTC
many	TRBV6-5	TRBJ1-6	-	CASSYFSFGSSYNSPLHF	TGTGCCAGCAGTTATTTTAGTTTTGGCAGCTCCTATAATTCACCCCTCCACTTT
many	TRBV12-3/TRBV12-4	TRBJ1-2	TRBD1	CASSHRGDYGYTF	TGTGCCAGCAGCCACAGGGGTGACTATGGCTACACCTTC
-	TRBV11-2	TRBJ2-3	TRBD2	CASSLLAGASDVQYF	TGTGCCAGCAGCTTACTAGCGGGAGCGTCAGATGTGCAGTATTTT
many	TRBV4-1	TRBJ2-1	-	CASSHPSALMDNEQFF	TGCGCCAGCAGCCACCCCTCGGCGCTGATGGACAATGAGCAGTTCTTC
-	TRBV14	TRBJ1-4	-	CASSDRGATNEKLFF	TGTGCCAGCAGCGATCGCGGGGCAACTAATGAAAAACTGTTTTTT
few	TRBV13	TRBJ2-7	TRBD2	CASSSGRFIYEQYF	TGTGCCAGCAGCAGCGGGAGGTTTATCTACGAGCAGTACTTC
few	TRBV10-3	TRBJ2-7	TRBD2	CAISESSGSYEQYF	TGTGCCATCAGTGAGTCGAGCGGGAGCTACGAGCAGTACTTC